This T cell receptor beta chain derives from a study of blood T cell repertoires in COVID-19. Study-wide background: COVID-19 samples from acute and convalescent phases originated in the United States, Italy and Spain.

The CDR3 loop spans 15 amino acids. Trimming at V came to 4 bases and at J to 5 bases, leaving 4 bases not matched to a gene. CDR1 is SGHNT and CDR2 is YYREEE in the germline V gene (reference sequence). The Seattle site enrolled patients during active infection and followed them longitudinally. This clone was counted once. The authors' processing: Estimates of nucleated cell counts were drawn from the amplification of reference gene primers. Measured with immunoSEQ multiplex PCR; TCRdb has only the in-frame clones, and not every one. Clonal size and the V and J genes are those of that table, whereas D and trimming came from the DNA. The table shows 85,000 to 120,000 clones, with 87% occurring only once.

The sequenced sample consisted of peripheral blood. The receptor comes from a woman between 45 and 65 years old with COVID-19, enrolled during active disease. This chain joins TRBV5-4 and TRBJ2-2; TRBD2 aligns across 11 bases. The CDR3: CASSVGLAVTGELFF. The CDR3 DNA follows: TGTGCCAGCAGCGTGGGACTAGCGGTTACCGGGGAGCTGTTTTTT.